The text below deals with one T cell receptor beta chain. Its antigen has not been determined. No per-base quality is available; no much larger clone lies one base away. The library was prepared using the immunoSEQ multiplex PCR assay. Per the source publication's procedure: To diagnose cytomegalovirus status from the catalog of TCR beta chain sequences, a statistical classification framework was built. In its TCRdb copy, this immuneACCESS table keeps in-frame sequences only and misses some clones. Where compared with another copy, unresolved V genes explain less than half of these, and the others have no known cause. That table supplies the V and J calls and clone size; D and trimming were determined from the DNA. A total of roughly 120,000 clones appear in this sample, around 85% of them only once. 4% to 5.5% of the sample comes from the top ten. The data stem from a study of cytomegalovirus exposure and HLA in healthy donors (TCRdb year 2017). Background for the entire study: According to a later analysis, the 120 or so validation repertoires were produced on the same platform as the 680 or so repertoires of the first cohort. The study aimed to test whether cataloging public T cell receptors could reveal signatures of past pathogen exposure. A separate validation cohort of 100 to 150 different subjects was used in addition to the approximately 700-subject first cohort. The study combined high-throughput TCR immunosequencing, statistical association of individual TCRs with disease status, and machine learning to predict cytomegalovirus infection status. What the authors observed across the whole study: It was suggested by the authors that the approach could potentially be generalized to other disease states and immunological phenotypes. A few of the identified cytomegalovirus-associated TCR beta chains were confirmed in vitro to be specific for cytomegalovirus antigens. The study gave a list of 150 to 200 TCR beta chains associated with cytomegalovirus. Cytomegalovirus status was reported to be diagnosed by the classifier with high specificity and sensitivity in both the original and validation cohorts. Most TCR sequences were observed very rarely across donors, whereas some public TCRs were present in many individuals. The validation cohort had no HLA typing available for a later analysis, so co-occurrence within that cohort was assessed over all 110 or so repertoires. Subsequent analysis determined that TCRs grouped into clusters in the first cohort also showed a tendency toward co-occurrence across the roughly 120 validation repertoires, and 94% of cluster scores exceeded 0.

Donors formed part of the validation cohort, which comprised 120 subjects and was distinct from the first cohort of some 700 subjects. Between the V and J ends, shortened by 5 bases and 4 bases respectively, the junction contains 16 bases. The CDR3 numbers 15 residues from cysteine through phenylalanine. Only CDR3 DNA remains: 45 bases, in frame from the first base. The germline V gene supplies CDR1 SGHDT and CDR2 YYEEEE. Specimen: PBMCs. This clonotype originated in a man between 18 and 35 years old in good health and CMV-seropositive. This receptor chain uses TRBV5-6 and TRBJ1-5; the D gene lacks a confident call. The bases read TGTGCCAGCAGTCTTACCCGGAGAGATAATCAGCCCCAGCATTTT. This codes for CASSLTRRDNQPQHF. The CDR3 plus the reference TRBV5-6 and TRBJ1-5 genes for the other parts give the full variable domain: DAGVTQSPTHLIKTRGQQVTLRCSPKSGHDTVSWYQQALGQGPQFIFQYYEEEERQRGNFPDRFSGHQFPNYSSELNVNALLLGDSALYLCASSLTRRDNQPQHFGDGTRLSIL.